The 29 T cell receptor beta chains below were found in one sample sequenced in a study of blood T cell repertoires in COVID-19. TCRdb keeps only in-frame clones here, not all; method: immunoSEQ multiplex PCR. This sample has some 370,000 clones, with approximately 89% found just once. Specimen: peripheral blood. These receptors originate from a woman under 40 with COVID-19, enrolled during active disease.

The CDR3 protein is CASSWGSGVYEQYF. Written as DNA, the CDR3 is TGTGCCAGCAGTTGGGGGTCGGGGGTCTACGAGCAGTACTTC. The chain has TRBV7-2 and TRBJ2-7; possible D gene TRBD2, 6 bases. The length of the CDR3 is 14 residues. Trimming left V 6 bases short and J 3 bases short, with 15 bases between. Germline CDR1 is SGHTA and CDR2 is FQGNSA.

The chain joins TRBV5-1 to TRBJ2-3; D may be TRBD2 (5 bases). Deletions cut 2 bases from V and 1 base from J, with 14 bases between. The CDR3 totals 16 residues. Looked up from germline, CDR1 is SGHRS and CDR2 is YFSETQ. The CDR3 loop is CASSFLPARGTDTQYF. The CDR3 DNA is TGCGCCAGCAGCTTCCTCCCAGCGAGGGGCACAGATACGCAGTATTTT.

The chain recombines TRBV15 with TRBJ1-2, with TRBD1 matching over 8 bases. This CDR3 is built from 15 residues. CDR1 and CDR2 from the germline V gene are LNHNV and YYDKDF (reference sequence). The V gene end was trimmed by 3 bases and the J gene end by 8 bases; junction bases not matched to a gene: 11. CDR3 DNA: TGTGCCACCAGCAGTTTCACTCAGGGGGCGGGCGGCTACACCTTC. It is translated as CATSSFTQGAGGYTF. Combining the CDR3 with reference TRBV15 and TRBJ1-2 gives the whole variable domain DAMVIQNPRYQVTQFGKPVTLSCSQTLNHNVMYWYQQKSSQAPKLLFHYYDKDFNNEADTPDNFQSRRPNTSFCFLDIRSPGLGDTAMYLCATSSFTQGAGGYTFGSGTRLTVV.

This CDR3 is CASLGTGNGNIQYF. CDR3 DNA: TGTGCTTCCCTCGGGACAGGAAACGGGAACATTCAGTACTTC. V is TRBV2 and J is TRBJ2-4, with 8 bases identical to TRBD1. Germline lookup yields CDR1 SNHLY and CDR2 FYNNEI. The CDR3 spans 14 residues. Filled out from reference TRBV2 and TRBJ2-4, the complete variable domain reads EPEVTQTPSHQVTQMGQEVILRCVPISNHLYFYWYRQILGQKVEFLVSFYNNEISEKSEIFDDQFSVERPDGSNFTLKIRSTKLEDSAMYFCASLGTGNGNIQYFGAGTRLSVL.

The V and J genes are TRBV9 and TRBJ2-7; 7 bases line up with TRBD1. With 0 bases clipped from V and 5 bases from J, the junction kept 8 bases outside the gene matches. The CDR3 totals 15 residues. CDR1 is SGDLS and CDR2 is YYNGEE in the germline V gene. CDR3 residues: CASSVGGTVTHEQYF. CDR3 in DNA: TGTGCCAGCAGCGTAGGTGGGACAGTTACCCACGAGCAGTACTTC.

This clone has just a few counts. The genes are TRBV7-2 and TRBJ1-5; 7 positions agree with TRBD1. CDR1 SGHTA and CDR2 FQGNSA come from the germline V gene. The CDR3 is 15 residues long. V lost 5 bases, J lost 1 base, and 5 bases stayed unmatched. CDR3 nucleotides: TGTGCCAGCAGCGAAGCGACAGGGAGCAATCAGCCCCAGCATTTT. It yields the protein CASSEATGSNQPQHF.

The genes are TRBV7-9 and TRBJ1-1; TRBD1 might be the D (5 bases). Germline CDR1 and CDR2: SEHNR and FQNEAQ (reference sequence). Deletions cut 4 bases from V and 4 bases from J, with 25 bases between. CDR3 length equals 18 residues. The CDR3 nucleotides read TGTGCCAGCAGCTCATTGGGGGGGAGGACTTTGGAAGCCACTGAAGCTTTCTTT. Encoded protein: CASSSLGGRTLEATEAFF.

The DNA of the CDR3 is TGTGCCAGCAGCCTAGGACAGGGCTTCTACAATGAGCAGTTCTTC. This codes for CASSLGQGFYNEQFF. The chain employs TRBV7-6 and TRBJ2-1; 8 nucleotides line up with TRBD1. Losses at the gene ends were 5 bases for V and 3 bases for J; bases not matched to a gene: 6. Germline assignment: CDR1 SGHVS and CDR2 FNYEAQ. The CDR3 is made up of 15 amino acids.

The chain employs TRBV29-1 and TRBJ2-7; 9 positions match TRBD2. This CDR3 region has 20 residues. Germline CDR1 reads SQVTM; CDR2 reads ANQGSEA. The J segment lost 0 bases and the V segment lost 0 bases, leaving 18 bases of the junction unmatched. The CDR3 coding sequence is TGCAGCGTTGAAGATCGGCTGGTAGCGGGAGAAAGGCCGAACTCCTACGAGCAGTACTTC. Its translation is CSVEDRLVAGERPNSYEQYF.

This clone was detected once. The J gene is TRBJ2-7, the V gene TRBV4-1; a weak D match, TRBD2 (6 bases). This CDR3 region has 16 residues. Trimming left V 3 bases short and J 3 bases short, with 18 bases between. Germline-derived CDR1 and CDR2 are MGHRA and YSYEKL. Here the CDR3 reads CASSQSPSGLSYEQYF. DNA for the CDR3: TGCGCCAGCAGCCAGTCCCCTTCGGGACTGAGCTACGAGCAGTACTTC.

This clone has more than one count but fewer than ten. The J gene is TRBJ1-5, the V gene TRBV9; D is perhaps TRBD1 (6 bases). The CDR3 sequence is 13 residues long. Germline V gene sequence: CDR1 SGDLS, CDR2 YYNGEE. V was cut by 1 base and J by 8 bases, with 10 bases left in between. This CDR3 reads CASSVRAGEPQHF. Here the CDR3 DNA reads TGTGCCAGCAGCGTAAGGGCAGGGGAGCCCCAGCATTTT. Together with reference TRBV9 and TRBJ1-5, the CDR3 gives the full variable domain: DSGVTQTPKHLITATGQRVTLRCSPRSGDLSVYWYQQSLDQGLQFLIQYYNGEERAKGNILERFSAQQFPDLHSELNLSSLELGDSALYFCASSVRAGEPQHFGDGTRLSIL.

The genes are TRBV5-4 and TRBJ2-7, with 8 bases identical to TRBD2. CDR1 SGHNT and CDR2 YYREEE come from the germline V gene (reference sequence). The CDR3 covers 15 residues. V lost 0 bases and J lost 7; bases outside the gene matches: 9. CDR3 DNA: TGTGCCAGCAGCTTGGAAGGGGCAGTAGCGGGAGAGCAGTACTTC. Encoded protein: CASSLEGAVAGEQYF.

CDR3 amino acids: CASSRGGSYNEQFF. The CDR3 bases are TGTGCCAGCAGTAGGGGGGGCTCCTACAATGAGCAGTTCTTC. The chain has TRBV5-8 and TRBJ2-1, with D perhaps matching TRBD2 (7 bases). The V gene lost 5 bases and the J gene lost 0 bases, with 9 bases spanning the gap. Germline V gives CDR1 SGHTS, CDR2 YDEGEE. The CDR3 consists of 14 residues.

V gene TRBV10-1 combines with J gene TRBJ2-2, with D perhaps TRBD2 (6 bases). CDR3 length: 14 amino acids. Germline loops: CDR1 WNHNN, CDR2 SYGVQD (reference sequence). V gave up 0 bases and J gave up 4 bases, with 6 bases separating them. CDR3 in amino acids: CASSESEGTGELFF. Here the CDR3 DNA reads TGCGCCAGCAGTGAGTCGGAGGGCACCGGGGAGCTGTTTTTT.

The chain uses TRBV30 and TRBJ2-7; D is unresolved. Germline-derived CDR1 and CDR2 are GTSNPN and SVGIG (reference sequence). V lost 1 base to trimming and J lost 2 bases, with 15 bases between them. The length of the CDR3 is 15 residues. CDR3 nucleotides: TGTGCCTGGAGTGGATCCATGGGCTACACCTACGAGCAGTACTTC. The encoded protein is CAWSGSMGYTYEQYF.

The chain carries TRBV5-4 and TRBJ1-4; TRBD1 matches at 7 bases. Germline V gene lookup returns CDR1 SGHNT and CDR2 YYREEE (reference sequence). J gave up 7 bases and V 4 bases, and 10 bases lay outside the gene matches. This CDR3 is 15 amino acids long. CDR3 nucleotide sequence: TGTGCCAGCAGCCCCGGACAGGACAGTGGTGAAAAACTGTTTTTT. Translation gives CASSPGQDSGEKLFF.

The chain employs TRBV5-1 and TRBJ2-7; D is possibly TRBD2 (6 bases). Germline assignment: CDR1 SGHRS and CDR2 YFSETQ. The CDR3 contains 16 residues. The germline V and J ends were trimmed by 3 bases and 7 bases, with 23 bases remaining between them. CDR3 bases: TGCGCCAGCAGCTCGTTAACCGGGACTCCCATAGGGGAGCAGTACTTC. As protein: CASSSLTGTPIGEQYF.

This clone has only one observation. The V gene is TRBV5-8, the J gene TRBJ1-1; 10 bases are a match to TRBD1. Germline V gene sequence: CDR1 SGHTS, CDR2 YDEGEE. The CDR3 consists of 13 residues. J lost 8 bases, V lost 0 bases, and 1 base had no gene match. The CDR3 sequence is CASSLVTGGEAFF. In DNA form, the CDR3 reads TGTGCCAGCAGCTTGGTGACAGGGGGCGAAGCTTTCTTT.

This clone occurred a few times. The J gene is TRBJ2-1, the V gene TRBV4-1; possibly TRBD1 for D (5 bases). The germline V gene encodes CDR1 MGHRA and CDR2 YSYEKL. This CDR3 comprises 16 residues. The V end was cut by 2 bases, the J end by 6 bases, with 17 bases between. CDR3 DNA sequence: TGCGCCAGCAGCCAAAGGCAGGGTATCGGGTCCAATGAGCAGTTCTTC. Its translation is CASSQRQGIGSNEQFF.

This chain uses TRBV11-2 with TRBJ2-3, with 9 bases identical to TRBD2. Germline-derived CDR1 and CDR2 are SGHAT and FQNNGV. The CDR3 spans 19 residues. With V trimmed by 0 bases and J by 0 bases, 10 bases remained unmatched. The CDR3 nucleotides are TGTGCCAGCAGCTTAGATCGGGCGGGAGGGTTCCCGAGCACAGATACGCAGTATTTT. Translated, it gives CASSLDRAGGFPSTDTQYF.

The sample holds one count of this clone. V usage is TRBV6-5 and J usage is TRBJ2-7, with 8 bases lining up with TRBD2. Trimming removed 2 bases from V and 3 bases from J; junction bases left unmatched: 6. There are 15 residues in the CDR3. CDR1 and CDR2 from the germline V gene are MNHEY and SVGAGI. In nucleotides, the CDR3 is TGTGCCAGCAGTTACATCCGCGGGGGGAACTACGAGCAGTACTTC. This gives the protein CASSYIRGGNYEQYF.

This clone has just one count. J is TRBJ1-1 and V is TRBV12-3 or TRBV12-4, with a tentative D call TRBD1 (5 bases). This CDR3 is built from 12 residues. V was trimmed by 3 bases and J by 8 bases, leaving 10 bases between them. For the CDR3, the DNA is TGTGCCAGCAGTTTTCCAGGGATAGAAGCTTTCTTT. Translating it yields CASSFPGIEAFF.

The chain combines TRBV7-9 with TRBJ2-1, with TRBD2 matching over 13 bases. Germline V gene sequence: CDR1 SEHNR, CDR2 FQNEAQ (reference sequence). V dropped 0 bases and J dropped 8; count of bases not matched to a gene: 10. This CDR3 is 18 amino acids long. Written as DNA, the CDR3 is TGTGCCAGCAGCTTAGCGAAGCAACTAGCGGGAGGGCCTCATGAGCAGTTCTTC. It is translated as CASSLAKQLAGGPHEQFF.

The chain couples TRBV11-2 to TRBJ2-7; 9 positions agree with TRBD2. Germline-derived CDR1 and CDR2 are SGHAT and FQNNGV. The CDR3 length is 15 residues. Germline trimming cut 2 bases from V and 4 bases from J; bases unmatched to any gene: 6. CDR3 in amino acids: CASSLPTSGLYEQYF. CDR3 DNA sequence: TGTGCCAGCAGCTTACCCACTAGCGGGTTATACGAGCAGTACTTC. The variable domain in full, completed from reference TRBV11-2 and TRBJ2-7, reads EAGVAQSPRYKIIEKRQSVAFWCNPISGHATLYWYQQILGQGPKLLIQFQNNGVVDDSQLPKDRFSAERLKGVDSTLKIQPAKLEDSAVYLCASSLPTSGLYEQYFGPGTRLTVT.

This clone appeared a few times. This chain joins TRBV30 and TRBJ2-4; D unresolved. Trimming pared 3 bases from V and 2 bases from J, leaving 5 bases between. In germline, CDR1 is GTSNPN, CDR2 SVGIG (reference sequence). The CDR3 length is 12 residues. The CDR3 protein is CAWRATKNIQYF. CDR3 sequence (DNA): TGTGCCTGGAGGGCCACCAAAAACATTCAGTACTTC.

The CDR3 DNA follows: TGTGCCATCAGGGACAGGGCTGCCTACGAGCAGTACTTC. Residues: CAIRDRAAYEQYF. The J gene is TRBJ2-7, the V gene TRBV10-3, with 8 positions matching TRBD1. The CDR3 runs to 13 residues. The germline V gene has CDR1 ENHRY and CDR2 SYGVKD. After removal of 6 bases from V and 2 bases from J, the junction contained 3 bases not matched to a gene.

This clone was detected a few times. V is TRBV11-2 and J is TRBJ2-7; TRBD2 is a possible D gene (5 bases). This CDR3 contains 14 residues. Germline CDR1 reads SGHAT; CDR2 reads FQNNGV. Trimming removed 0 bases from V and 7 bases from J, with 13 bases in between. CDR3 DNA: TGTGCCAGCAGCTTAGATCGAGCTAGCCGAGAGCAGTACTTC. Protein product: CASSLDRASREQYF.

This clone showed up just once. The CDR3, as DNA: TGTGCCACCGAAGCCGGGCTCGGGGCCGGGGGCTCCTACAATGAGCAGTTCTTC. As protein: CATEAGLGAGGSYNEQFF. This chain uses TRBV15 with TRBJ2-1; maybe TRBD2 (6 bases). CDR3 length: 18 amino acids. Trimming pared 8 bases from V and 0 bases from J, leaving 23 bases between. Germline CDR1 reads LNHNV; CDR2 reads YYDKDF (reference sequence).

V is TRBV28 and J is TRBJ1-5; 9 bases map to TRBD1. After removal of 5 bases from V and 2 bases from J, the junction contained 7 bases not matched to a gene. This CDR3 is built from 16 residues. From germline, CDR1 is MDHEN and CDR2 SYDVKM. CDR3 coding DNA: TGTGCCAGCAGTGCCCACAGGGGGCCAGGCAATCAGCCCCAGCATTTT. This encodes CASSAHRGPGNQPQHF.